This TCR beta chain is drawn from a study of blood T cell repertoires in COVID-19. Per the original methods: Reference gene primer amplification yielded estimated nucleated cell counts. Profiled with immunoSEQ multiplex PCR; TCRdb holds only in-frame clones, not every one. Clone size and the V and J calls come from that table; the DNA yielded D and trimming. This table holds 25,000 or so clones, about nine tenths found once. Germline V CDR1 and CDR2: LGHDT, YNNKEL (reference sequence). This CDR3 is built from 16 residues. V was clipped by 3 bases and J by 6 bases; unmatched bases: 11. This chain uses TRBV3-1 (or the pseudogene TRBV3-2) with TRBJ2-3; 8 nucleotides line up with TRBD2. Material: peripheral blood. The receptor was derived from a human donor in a cohort sampled during active COVID-19. Here the CDR3 DNA reads TGTGCCAGCAGCCATCGTAGCGGGGTACAAAAGGATACGCAGTATTTT. It codes for CASSHRSGVQKDTQYF.